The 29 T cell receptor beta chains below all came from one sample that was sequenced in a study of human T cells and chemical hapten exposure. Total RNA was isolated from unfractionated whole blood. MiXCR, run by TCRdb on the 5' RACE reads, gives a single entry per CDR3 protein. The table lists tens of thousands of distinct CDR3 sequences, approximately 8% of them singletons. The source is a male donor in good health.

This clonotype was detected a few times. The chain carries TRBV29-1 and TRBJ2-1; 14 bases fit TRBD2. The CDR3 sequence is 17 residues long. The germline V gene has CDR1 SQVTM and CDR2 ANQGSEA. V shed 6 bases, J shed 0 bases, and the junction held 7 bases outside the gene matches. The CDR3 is CSVTGLAGGSSYNEQFF. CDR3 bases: TGCAGCGTGACTGGACTAGCGGGGGGTAGCTCCTACAATGAGCAGTTCTTC.

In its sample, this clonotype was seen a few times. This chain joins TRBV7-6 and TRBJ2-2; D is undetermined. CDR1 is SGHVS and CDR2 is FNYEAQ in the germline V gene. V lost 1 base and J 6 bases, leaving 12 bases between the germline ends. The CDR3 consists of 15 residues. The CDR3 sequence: CASSLGSTPAGELFF. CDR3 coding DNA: TGTGCCAGCAGCTTAGGCAGTACTCCCGCCGGGGAGCTGTTTTTT.

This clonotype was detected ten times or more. The CDR3 here is CSVRDRERTEAFF. The CDR3 nucleotides read TGCAGCGTCCGGGACAGGGAGAGAACTGAAGCTTTCTTT. The chain is built from TRBV29-1 and TRBJ1-1, with TRBD1 matching 9 bases. Germline loops: CDR1 SQVTM, CDR2 ANQGSEA. The CDR3 is made up of 13 amino acids. V gave up 6 bases and J gave up 5 bases; unmatched junction bases: 7.

The CDR3 DNA reads as TGTGGCGGAGGGACTAGCGGGGCCACAGATACGCAGTATTTT. This translates into CGGGTSGATDTQYF. This sequence joins TRBV11-2 and TRBJ2-3; 13 bases align to TRBD2. This CDR3 region has 14 residues. Germline CDR1 is SGHAT and CDR2 is FQNNGV.

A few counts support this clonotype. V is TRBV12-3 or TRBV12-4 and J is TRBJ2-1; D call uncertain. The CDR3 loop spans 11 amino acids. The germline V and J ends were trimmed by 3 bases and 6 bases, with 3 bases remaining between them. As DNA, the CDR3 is TGTGCCAGCAGTTTCCTCAATGAGCAGTTCTTC. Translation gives CASSFLNEQFF.

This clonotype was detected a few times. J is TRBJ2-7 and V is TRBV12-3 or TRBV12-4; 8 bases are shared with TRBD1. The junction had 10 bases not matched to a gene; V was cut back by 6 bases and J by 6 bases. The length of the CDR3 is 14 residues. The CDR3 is CASSHRPGQAEQYF. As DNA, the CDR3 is TGTGCCAGCAGCCATAGACCGGGACAGGCCGAGCAGTACTTC.

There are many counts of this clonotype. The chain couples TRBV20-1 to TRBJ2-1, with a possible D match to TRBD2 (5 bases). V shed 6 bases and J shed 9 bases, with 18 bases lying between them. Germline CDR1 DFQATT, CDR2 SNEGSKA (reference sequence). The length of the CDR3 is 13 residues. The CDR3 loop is CSAPTSVGSEQFF. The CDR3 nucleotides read TGCAGTGCGCCTACTAGTGTAGGTAGTGAGCAGTTCTTC.

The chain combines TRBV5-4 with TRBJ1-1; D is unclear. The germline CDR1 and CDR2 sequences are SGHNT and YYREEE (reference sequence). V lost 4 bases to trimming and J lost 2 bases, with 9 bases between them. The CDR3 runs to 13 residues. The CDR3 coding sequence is TGTGCCAGCAGCCCAACACCAAACACTGAAGCTTTCTTT. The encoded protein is CASSPTPNTEAFF.

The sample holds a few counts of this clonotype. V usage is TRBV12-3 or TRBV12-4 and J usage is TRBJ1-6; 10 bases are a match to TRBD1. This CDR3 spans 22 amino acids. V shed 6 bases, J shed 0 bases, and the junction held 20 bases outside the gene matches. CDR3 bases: TGTGCCAGCAGCTCCAATTTGCCGGGGACAGGGGCGCTTGCCTCCTATAATTCACCCCTCCACTTT. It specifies CASSSNLPGTGALASYNSPLHF.

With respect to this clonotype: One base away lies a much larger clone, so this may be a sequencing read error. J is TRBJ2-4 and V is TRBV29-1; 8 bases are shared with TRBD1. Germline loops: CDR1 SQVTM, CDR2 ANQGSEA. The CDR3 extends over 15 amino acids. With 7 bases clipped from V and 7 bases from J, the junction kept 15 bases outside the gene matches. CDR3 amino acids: CSAPGAGGAGNIQYF. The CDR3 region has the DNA TGCAGCGCTCCAGGGGCAGGGGGCGCGGGGAACATTCAGTACTTC. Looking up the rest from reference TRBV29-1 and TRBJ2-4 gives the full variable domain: SAVISQKPSRDICQRGTSLTIQCQVDSQVTMMFWYRQQPGQSLTLIATANQGSEATYESGFVIDKFPISRPNLTFSTLTVSNMSPEDSSIYLCSAPGAGGAGNIQYFGAGTRLSVL.

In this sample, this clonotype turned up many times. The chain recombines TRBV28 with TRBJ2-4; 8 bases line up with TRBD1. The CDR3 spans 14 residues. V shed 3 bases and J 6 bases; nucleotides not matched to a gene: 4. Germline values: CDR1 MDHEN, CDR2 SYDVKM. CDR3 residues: CASSLGGQGNIQYF. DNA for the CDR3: TGTGCCAGCAGTTTGGGAGGACAGGGAAACATTCAGTACTTC.

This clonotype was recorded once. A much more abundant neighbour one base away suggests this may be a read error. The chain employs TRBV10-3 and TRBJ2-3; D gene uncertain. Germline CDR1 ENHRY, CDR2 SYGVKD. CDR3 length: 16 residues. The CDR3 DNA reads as TGTGCCAACAGTGAACGAGACCGACTTAGCACAGATACGCAGTATTTT. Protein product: CANSERDRLSTDTQYF.

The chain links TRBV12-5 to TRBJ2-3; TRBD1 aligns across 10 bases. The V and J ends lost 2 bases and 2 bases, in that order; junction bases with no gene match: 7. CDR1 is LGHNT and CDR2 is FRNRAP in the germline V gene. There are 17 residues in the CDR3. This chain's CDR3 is CASGLIGTGDPTDTQYF. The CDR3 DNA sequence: TGTGCTAGTGGTTTGATCGGGACAGGGGACCCCACAGATACGCAGTATTTT.

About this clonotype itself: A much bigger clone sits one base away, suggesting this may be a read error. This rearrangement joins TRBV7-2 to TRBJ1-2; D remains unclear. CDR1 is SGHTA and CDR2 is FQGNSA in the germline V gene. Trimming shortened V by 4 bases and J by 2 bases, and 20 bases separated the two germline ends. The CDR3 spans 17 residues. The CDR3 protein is CASSYSRKARENYGYTF. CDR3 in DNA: TGTGCCAGCAGCTATTCCCGAAAGGCGAGGGAAAACTATGGCTACACCTTC.

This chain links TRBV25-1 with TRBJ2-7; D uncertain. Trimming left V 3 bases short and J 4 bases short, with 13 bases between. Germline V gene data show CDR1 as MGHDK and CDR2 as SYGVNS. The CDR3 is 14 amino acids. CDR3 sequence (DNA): TGTGCCAGCAGTGAGGAAAGGGCAGTGTACGAGCAGTACTTC. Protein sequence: CASSEERAVYEQYF.

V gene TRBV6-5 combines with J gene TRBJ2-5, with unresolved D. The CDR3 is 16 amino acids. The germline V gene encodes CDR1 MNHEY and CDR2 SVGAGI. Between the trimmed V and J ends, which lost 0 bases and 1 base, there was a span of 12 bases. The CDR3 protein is CASSYSLGKGQETQYF. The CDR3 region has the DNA TGTGCCAGCAGTTACTCGTTAGGAAAGGGCCAAGAGACCCAGTACTTC.

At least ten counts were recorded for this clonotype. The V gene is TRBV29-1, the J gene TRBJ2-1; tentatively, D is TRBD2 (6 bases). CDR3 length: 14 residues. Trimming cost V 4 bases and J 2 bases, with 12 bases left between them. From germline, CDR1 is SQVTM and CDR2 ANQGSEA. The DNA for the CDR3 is TGCAGCGTTGCCCGCGGGACCACCTACAATGAGCAGTTCTTC. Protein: CSVARGTTYNEQFF.

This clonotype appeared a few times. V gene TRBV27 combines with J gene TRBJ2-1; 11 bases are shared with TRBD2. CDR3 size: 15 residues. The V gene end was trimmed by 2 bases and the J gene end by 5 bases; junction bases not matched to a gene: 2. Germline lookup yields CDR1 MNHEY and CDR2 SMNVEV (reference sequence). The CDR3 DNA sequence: TGTGCCAGCAGTTTAGTAGCGGGGGGGCACAATGAGCAGTTCTTC. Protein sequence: CASSLVAGGHNEQFF.

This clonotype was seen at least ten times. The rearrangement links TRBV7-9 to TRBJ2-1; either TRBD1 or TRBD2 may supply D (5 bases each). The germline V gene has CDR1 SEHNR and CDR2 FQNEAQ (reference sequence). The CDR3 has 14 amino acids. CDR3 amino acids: CPSREGSKWGEQFF. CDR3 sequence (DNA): TGTCCGAGCCGCGAGGGGAGCAAATGGGGTGAGCAGTTCTTC.

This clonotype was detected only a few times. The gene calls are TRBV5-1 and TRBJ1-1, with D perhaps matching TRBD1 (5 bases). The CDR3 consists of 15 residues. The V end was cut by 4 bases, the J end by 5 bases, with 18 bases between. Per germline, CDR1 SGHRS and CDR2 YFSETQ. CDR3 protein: CASSVAGQSWTEAFF. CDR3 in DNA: TGCGCCAGCAGCGTGGCTGGACAAAGTTGGACTGAAGCTTTCTTT.

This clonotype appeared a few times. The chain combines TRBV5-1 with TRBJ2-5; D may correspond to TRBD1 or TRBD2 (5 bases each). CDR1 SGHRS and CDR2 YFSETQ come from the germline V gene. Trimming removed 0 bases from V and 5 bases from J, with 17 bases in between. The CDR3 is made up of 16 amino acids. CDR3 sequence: CASSLGARRWGETQYF. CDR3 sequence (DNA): TGCGCCAGCAGCTTGGGGGCCAGGCGCTGGGGGGAGACCCAGTACTTC.

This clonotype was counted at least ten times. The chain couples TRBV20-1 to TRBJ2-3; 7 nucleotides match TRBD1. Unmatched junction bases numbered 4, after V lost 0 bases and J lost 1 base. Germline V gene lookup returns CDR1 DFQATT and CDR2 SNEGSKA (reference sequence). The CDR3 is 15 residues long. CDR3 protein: CSARERGRGTDTQYF. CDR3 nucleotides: TGCAGTGCTAGAGAGAGGGGGCGCGGCACAGATACGCAGTATTTT.

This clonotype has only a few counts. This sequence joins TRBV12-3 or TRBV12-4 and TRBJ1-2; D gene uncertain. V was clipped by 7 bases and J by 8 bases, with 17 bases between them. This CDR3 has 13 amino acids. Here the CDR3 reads CASNGDLKRGYTF. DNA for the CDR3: TGTGCCAGCAACGGAGACCTAAAACGGGGCTACACCTTC.

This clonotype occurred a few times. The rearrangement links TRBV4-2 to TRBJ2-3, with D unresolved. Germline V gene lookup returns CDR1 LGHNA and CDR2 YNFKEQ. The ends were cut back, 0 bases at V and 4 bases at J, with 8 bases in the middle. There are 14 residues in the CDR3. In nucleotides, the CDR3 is TGTGCCAGCAGCCAAGAAGGGTGGCCAGATACGCAGTATTTT. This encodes CASSQEGWPDTQYF.

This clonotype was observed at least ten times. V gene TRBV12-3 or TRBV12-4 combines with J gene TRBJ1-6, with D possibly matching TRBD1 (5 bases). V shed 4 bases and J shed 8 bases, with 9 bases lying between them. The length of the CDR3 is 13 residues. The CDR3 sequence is CASSSRVDSPLHF. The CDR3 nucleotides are TGTGCCAGCAGTTCCAGGGTGGATTCACCCCTCCACTTT.

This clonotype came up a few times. This CDR3 is CASSLKTGFEAFF. CDR3 bases: TGTGCCAGCAGCTTAAAAACAGGGTTTGAAGCTTTCTTT. This chain connects TRBV7-2 to TRBJ1-1; tentatively, D is TRBD1 (6 bases). Germline V lookup: CDR1 SGHTA, CDR2 FQGNSA. The CDR3 has 13 amino acids. Trimming stripped 2 bases from V and 7 bases from J, with 11 bases between.

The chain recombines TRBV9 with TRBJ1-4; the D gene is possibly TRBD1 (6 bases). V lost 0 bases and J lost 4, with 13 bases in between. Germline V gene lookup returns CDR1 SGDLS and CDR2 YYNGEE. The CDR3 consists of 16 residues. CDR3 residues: CASSVGGHTINEKLFF. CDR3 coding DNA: TGTGCCAGCAGCGTAGGGGGACATACTATTAATGAAAAACTGTTTTTT.

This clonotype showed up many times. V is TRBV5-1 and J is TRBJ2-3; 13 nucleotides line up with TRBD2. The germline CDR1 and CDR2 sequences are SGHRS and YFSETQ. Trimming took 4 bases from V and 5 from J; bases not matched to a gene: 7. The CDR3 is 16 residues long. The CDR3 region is CASSPGLAGSGDTQYF. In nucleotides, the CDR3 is TGCGCCAGCAGCCCGGGACTAGCGGGGTCGGGAGATACGCAGTATTTT.

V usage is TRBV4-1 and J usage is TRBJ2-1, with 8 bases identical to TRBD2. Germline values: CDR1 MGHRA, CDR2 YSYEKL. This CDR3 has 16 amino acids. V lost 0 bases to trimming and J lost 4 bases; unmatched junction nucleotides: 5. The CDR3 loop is CASSQDGGGRYNEQFF. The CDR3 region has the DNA TGCGCCAGCAGCCAAGATGGTGGCGGGAGGTACAATGAGCAGTTCTTC.